A single sample is the source of the 19 T cell receptor beta chains below, sequenced in a study of cytomegalovirus exposure and HLA in healthy donors. The PCR contained 60 Vbeta and 13 Jbeta primers. TCRdb keeps only in-frame clones here, not all; method: immunoSEQ multiplex PCR. The sample has roughly 150,000 clones, around 75% seen once. Sequenced: PBMCs. These receptors were collected from a male donor in good health and CMV-seronegative.

This clone was recorded once. The V call is TRBV20-1, the J call TRBJ2-3; 7 bases align to TRBD1. After removal of 6 bases from V and 9 bases from J, the junction contained 6 bases not matched to a gene. The germline gives CDR1 DFQATT, CDR2 SNEGSKA (reference sequence). This CDR3 contains 11 residues. The CDR3 DNA sequence: TGCAGTGCCCATGACAGGGTGACGCAGTATTTT. It translates to CSAHDRVTQYF.

The chain uses TRBV19 and TRBJ1-1; D gene ambiguous. CDR3 length: 14 amino acids. V was trimmed by 4 bases and J by 4 bases, leaving 13 bases between them. Looked up from germline, CDR1 is LNHDA and CDR2 is SQIVND (reference sequence). In nucleotides, the CDR3 is TGTGCCAGTAGTACCGGAGGAACGGGCACTGAAGCTTTCTTT. It translates to CASSTGGTGTEAFF.

This clone has just a few counts. The chain uses TRBV6-6 and TRBJ2-1; 8 bases are a match to TRBD1. The germline CDR1 and CDR2 sequences are MNHNY and SVGAGI (reference sequence). The J segment lost 5 bases and the V segment lost 6 bases, leaving 6 bases of the junction unmatched. The CDR3 covers 14 residues. CDR3 protein: CASRPGQVNNEQFF. The CDR3 coding sequence is TGTGCCAGCAGGCCGGGACAGGTAAACAATGAGCAGTTCTTC.

The V and J genes are TRBV27 and TRBJ2-7; D is perhaps TRBD1 (6 bases). CDR3 length equals 16 residues. CDR1 and CDR2 (germline): MNHEY, SMNVEV (reference sequence). V lost 2 bases and J 1 base, leaving 15 bases between the germline ends. The CDR3 sequence is CASSLDVDSPSYEQYF. The CDR3 DNA is TGTGCCAGCAGTTTAGATGTGGACAGCCCTTCCTACGAGCAGTACTTC.

The chain combines TRBV5-1 with TRBJ2-5; TRBD2 agrees at 14 bases. Trimming removed 4 bases from V and 5 bases from J; junction bases left unmatched: 4. CDR1 is SGHRS, CDR2 YFSETQ, per germline. The CDR3 contains 15 residues. The CDR3: CASSPGTSGSETQYF. CDR3 nucleotide sequence: TGCGCCAGCAGCCCCGGGACTAGCGGGAGTGAGACCCAGTACTTC. Filled out from reference TRBV5-1 and TRBJ2-5, the complete variable domain reads KAGVTQTPRYLIKTRGQQVTLSCSPISGHRSVSWYQQTPGQGLQFLFEYFSETQRNKGNFPGRFSGRQFSNSRSEMNVSTLELGDSALYLCASSPGTSGSETQYFGPGTRLLVL.

This clone was counted only a few times. The chain employs TRBV6-6 and TRBJ1-4; D call uncertain. The CDR3 runs 13 residues. The V gene lost 0 bases and the J gene lost 10 bases, with 9 bases spanning the gap. Germline CDR1 MNHNY, CDR2 SVGAGI (reference sequence). The CDR3 loop is CASSYSTGGKLFF. The CDR3 DNA sequence: TGTGCCAGCAGTTACTCGACGGGAGGAAAACTGTTTTTT.

This clone was seen just once. The V gene is TRBV27, the J gene TRBJ1-1; the D is unclear. CDR3 length: 16 residues. The germline V gene encodes CDR1 MNHEY and CDR2 SMNVEV (reference sequence). The germline V and J ends were trimmed by 3 bases and 4 bases, with 18 bases remaining between them. CDR3 in DNA: TGTGCCAGCAGTTTGAGAGAGGGTCGGGTGGGCACTGAAGCTTTCTTT. It specifies CASSLREGRVGTEAFF.

V and J are TRBV11-2 and TRBJ2-3; 7 positions match TRBD1. Germline trimming cut 5 bases from V and 4 bases from J; bases unmatched to any gene: 6. The CDR3 is 14 residues long. Germline V gene lookup returns CDR1 SGHAT and CDR2 FQNNGV. CDR3 sequence (DNA): TGTGCCAGCAGCATACAGACAGGGCCAGATACGCAGTATTTT. Amino acids: CASSIQTGPDTQYF.

Written as DNA, the CDR3 is TGTGCCAGCAGTGGGGACAGGGGATCGTTAGGCTACACCTTC. Amino acids: CASSGDRGSLGYTF. V gene TRBV6-1 combines with J gene TRBJ1-2; 10 bases agree with TRBD1. This CDR3 is 14 amino acids long. Trimming removed 4 bases from V and 8 bases from J; junction bases left unmatched: 7. CDR1 and CDR2 (germline): MNHNS, SASEGT.

This sequence joins TRBV5-4 and TRBJ2-1; 14 nucleotides align to TRBD2. Per germline, CDR1 SGHNT and CDR2 YYREEE (reference sequence). The CDR3 runs to 17 residues. J was trimmed by 6 bases and V by 3 bases; bases with no gene match: 8. The CDR3 spells CASSSGLAGVLGNEQFF. The CDR3 DNA reads as TGTGCCAGCAGCTCGGGACTAGCGGGAGTATTGGGCAATGAGCAGTTCTTC.

The chain uses TRBV6-5 and TRBJ2-7; tentative D call: TRBD2 (5 bases). Germline-derived CDR1 and CDR2 are MNHEY and SVGAGI. Trimming removed 1 base at V and 3 bases at J, with 16 bases between. The CDR3 is made up of 16 amino acids. The CDR3 loop reads CASSYFGSGSGYEQYF. Here the CDR3 DNA reads TGTGCCAGCAGTTACTTTGGGAGCGGATCGGGCTACGAGCAGTACTTC.

This rearrangement joins TRBV11-2 to TRBJ1-1; 7 nucleotides align to TRBD1. CDR3 length equals 14 residues. Germline loops: CDR1 SGHAT, CDR2 FQNNGV. V shed 6 bases and J 5 bases; nucleotides not matched to a gene: 9. CDR3 protein: CASRRDSTWTEAFF. The CDR3 DNA follows: TGTGCCAGCAGAAGGGACAGCACATGGACTGAAGCTTTCTTT.

This rearrangement joins TRBV11-2 to TRBJ2-7; D might be TRBD1 (5 bases). The V gene lost 2 bases and the J gene lost 8 bases, with 10 bases spanning the gap. CDR1 is SGHAT, CDR2 FQNNGV, per germline. There are 12 residues in the CDR3. The CDR3 nucleotides read TGTGCCAGCAGCTTATTCGACAGCCAGCAGTACTTC. Translated, it gives CASSLFDSQQYF.

The chain combines TRBV4-2 with TRBJ1-6; 10 positions match TRBD1. Germline CDR1 reads LGHNA; CDR2 reads YNFKEQ. Germline trimming cut 1 base from V and 11 bases from J; bases unmatched to any gene: 11. The CDR3 consists of 17 residues. CDR3 region: CASSQAGSGQGFAPLHF. The CDR3 DNA is TGTGCCAGCAGCCAAGCGGGCTCGGGACAGGGGTTCGCACCCCTCCACTTT.

V gene TRBV19 combines with J gene TRBJ1-5; maybe TRBD1 (5 bases). The V and J ends lost 0 bases and 0 bases respectively, with 18 bases between them. The germline V gene encodes CDR1 LNHDA and CDR2 SQIVND (reference sequence). The CDR3 covers 19 residues. Here the CDR3 reads CASSIDGGHFTISNQPQHF. In nucleotides, the CDR3 is TGTGCCAGTAGTATAGATGGTGGACATTTCACCATTAGCAATCAGCCCCAGCATTTT.

CDR3 amino acids: CASSQGDRALNTEAFF. DNA of the CDR3: TGCGCCAGCAGCCAAGGTGACAGGGCACTCAACACTGAAGCTTTCTTT. This rearrangement joins TRBV4-1 to TRBJ1-1, with TRBD1 identical over 7 bases. Germline V lookup: CDR1 MGHRA, CDR2 YSYEKL. The V and J ends lost 1 base and 2 bases, in that order; junction bases with no gene match: 7. This CDR3 region has 16 residues.

The rearrangement links TRBV28 to TRBJ2-5; the D gene could be TRBD1 or TRBD2 (6 bases each). The closer fit of TRBJ2-7 to the DNA end suggests the J call may be wrong. Germline-derived CDR1 and CDR2 are MDHEN and SYDVKM. The CDR3 length is 12 residues. The chain's CDR3 is CASKEGAYEQYF. The CDR3 DNA reads TGTGCCAGCAAGGAGGGGGCCTACGAGCAGTACTTC.

This rearrangement joins TRBV7-3 to TRBJ1-1; D is perhaps TRBD1 (5 bases). The CDR3 is made up of 15 amino acids. The germline V and J ends were trimmed by 1 base and 2 bases, with 11 bases remaining between them. The V gene's germline CDR1 is SGHTA and CDR2 FQGTGA. The CDR3 loop reads CASSLMAGRNTEAFF. The CDR3 DNA follows: TGTGCCAGCAGCTTAATGGCAGGGCGAAACACTGAAGCTTTCTTT.

The V and J genes are TRBV5-1 and TRBJ2-5; 9 bases agree with TRBD2. Losses at the gene ends were 2 bases for V and 5 bases for J; bases not matched to a gene: 7. This CDR3 comprises 15 residues. The germline gives CDR1 SGHRS, CDR2 YFSETQ. The CDR3 region has the DNA TGCGCCAGCAGCTTCTCCCTAGCGGGATGGGAGACCCAGTACTTC. Translating gives CASSFSLAGWETQYF. The full variable domain, completed using reference TRBV5-1 and TRBJ2-5, is KAGVTQTPRYLIKTRGQQVTLSCSPISGHRSVSWYQQTPGQGLQFLFEYFSETQRNKGNFPGRFSGRQFSNSRSEMNVSTLELGDSALYLCASSFSLAGWETQYFGPGTRLLVL.